The 8 T cell receptor beta chains reported below all come from one sample, sequenced in a study of blood T cells in healthy people across ages. A second PCR, run for about 7 to 12 cycles, used a sample-barcoded 5' primer plus a J-beta primer mix. MiXCR, run by TCRdb on the 5' RACE reads, gives a single entry per CDR3 protein. In the table there are over 600,000 distinct CDR3 sequences, roughly 50% of which are singletons. The specimen was blood. The origin of the receptors is a man in his forties or fifties in good health.

V and J are TRBV7-9 and TRBJ1-2; D gene ambiguous. CDR1 is SEHNR, CDR2 FQNEAQ, per germline (reference sequence). This CDR3 contains 15 residues. With 5 bases removed from V and 1 base from J, the gap between germline ends came to 14 bases. The DNA for the CDR3 is TGTGCCAGCAGCCAGAGCATCGAAGTTAACTATGGCTACACCTTC. Its protein is CASSQSIEVNYGYTF.

V usage is TRBV3-1 and J usage is TRBJ2-7; the match to TRBD2 covers 11 bases. With the DNA end fitting TRBJ2-5 better, the J assignment may be wrong. This CDR3 is 15 amino acids long. Germline V lookup: CDR1 LGHDT, CDR2 YNNKEL (reference sequence). The CDR3 is CASSQDSSGGQTQYF. CDR3 sequence (DNA): TGTGCCAGCAGCCAAGATTCTAGCGGGGGGCAGACCCAGTACTTC.

The chain recombines TRBV7-6 with TRBJ2-3; 9 bases match TRBD2. This CDR3 is 17 amino acids long. The germline gives CDR1 SGHVS, CDR2 FNYEAQ. With 1 base clipped from V and 6 bases from J, the junction kept 11 bases outside the gene matches. This CDR3 reads CASSLGSSGVPTDTQYF. CDR3 in DNA: TGTGCCAGCAGCTTAGGTTCTAGCGGGGTCCCAACGGATACGCAGTATTTT.

This clonotype was recorded once. The CDR3 spells CASSLDDVWTVPYEQYF. As DNA, the CDR3 is TGTGCCAGCAGTTTGGATGATGTGTGGACAGTCCCCTACGAGCAGTACTTC. The chain uses TRBV12-3 or TRBV12-4 and TRBJ2-7, with D tentatively TRBD1 (6 bases). The CDR3 is 17 residues long. Between the trimmed V and J ends, which lost 3 bases and 2 bases, there was a span of 20 bases.

The chain is built from TRBV21-1 and TRBJ2-4; TRBD2, the table's D call, was not compared with the DNA. The last part of the DNA fits TRBJ2-7 better; the J call may be wrong. TRBV21-1 counts as a pseudogene. The CDR3 length is 15 residues. The CDR3 loop is CASIPPSGGQSEQYF. CDR3 DNA sequence: TGTGCCAGCATTCCGCCTAGCGGGGGGCAAAGCGAGCAGTACTTC.

This clonotype has just a few counts. This rearrangement joins TRBV12-3 or TRBV12-4 to TRBJ2-4, with D perhaps matching TRBD2 (5 bases). Near its end, the DNA agrees better with TRBJ2-7, so the J call may be wrong. The CDR3 runs to 16 residues. Written as DNA, the CDR3 is TGTGCCAGCAGTTTAGGCTTGCGGGCCTTCTCCTACGAGCAGTACTTC. It is translated as CASSLGLRAFSYEQYF.

This clonotype was seen just once. This chain joins TRBV4-3 and TRBJ2-7; 9 bases agree with TRBD1. The CDR3 sequence is 16 residues long. After removal of 3 bases from V and 5 bases from J, the junction contained 11 bases not matched to a gene. CDR1 and CDR2 (germline): LGHNA, YSLEER. The CDR3 region is CASSQGAGTGSHEQYF. As DNA, the CDR3 is TGCGCCAGCAGCCAGGGTGCCGGGACAGGGTCGCACGAGCAGTACTTC.

The chain is built from TRBV9 and TRBJ2-3; unclear D gene. In germline, CDR1 is SGDLS, CDR2 YYNGEE. CDR3 length: 14 amino acids. Between the trimmed V and J ends, which lost 0 bases and 2 bases, there was a span of 7 bases. The CDR3 reads CASSVEEITDTQYF. The CDR3 bases are TGTGCCAGCAGCGTAGAAGAGATCACAGATACGCAGTATTTT.